Detailed here is one TCR beta chain. This sample stems from a study of T cell responses to AZD1222 COVID-19 vaccine. Some clones are missing from TCRdb's copy, which holds only in-frame ones; the method was immunoSEQ multiplex PCR. The sample includes over 95,000 clones, roughly 89% of them seen just once. CDR3 length equals 18 residues. The sequence derives from an adult in good health. The gene calls are TRBV21-1 and TRBJ2-3; TRBD2 is the table's D call and was not checked against the DNA. TRBV21-1 is labeled a pseudogene. Material: peripheral blood, obtained on day 0 of AZD1222 vaccination. CDR3 sequence: CASSWASGRTSSTDTQYF. Written as DNA, the CDR3 is TGTGCCAGCAGCTGGGCTAGCGGGAGGACCTCTAGCACAGATACGCAGTATTTT.